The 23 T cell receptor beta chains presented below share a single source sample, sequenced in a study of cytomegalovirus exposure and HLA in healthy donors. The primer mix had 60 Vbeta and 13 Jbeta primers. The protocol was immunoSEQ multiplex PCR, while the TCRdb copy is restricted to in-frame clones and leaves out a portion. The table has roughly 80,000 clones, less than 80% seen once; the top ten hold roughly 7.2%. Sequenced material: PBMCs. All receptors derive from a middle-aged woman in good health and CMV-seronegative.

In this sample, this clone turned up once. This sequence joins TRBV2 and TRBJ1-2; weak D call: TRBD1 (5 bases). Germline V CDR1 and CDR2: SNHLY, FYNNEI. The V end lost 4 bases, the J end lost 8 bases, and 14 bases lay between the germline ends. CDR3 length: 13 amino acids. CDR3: CASSVGQGLGYTF. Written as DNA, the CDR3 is TGTGCCAGCAGTGTCGGTCAGGGTCTGGGCTACACCTTC.

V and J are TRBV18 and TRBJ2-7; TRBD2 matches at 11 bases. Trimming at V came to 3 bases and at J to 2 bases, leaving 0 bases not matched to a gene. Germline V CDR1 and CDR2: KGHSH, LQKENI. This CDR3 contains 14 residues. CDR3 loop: CASSPSGRAYEQYF. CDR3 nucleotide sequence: TGTGCCAGCTCACCTAGCGGGAGGGCCTACGAGCAGTACTTC.

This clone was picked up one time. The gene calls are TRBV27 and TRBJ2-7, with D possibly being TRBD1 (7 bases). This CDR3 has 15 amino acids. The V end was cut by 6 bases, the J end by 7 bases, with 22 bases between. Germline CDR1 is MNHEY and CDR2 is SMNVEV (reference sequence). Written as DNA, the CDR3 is TGTGCCAGCAGGCCCAAGACAGGGACTCTAGGGGAGCAGTACTTC. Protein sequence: CASRPKTGTLGEQYF.

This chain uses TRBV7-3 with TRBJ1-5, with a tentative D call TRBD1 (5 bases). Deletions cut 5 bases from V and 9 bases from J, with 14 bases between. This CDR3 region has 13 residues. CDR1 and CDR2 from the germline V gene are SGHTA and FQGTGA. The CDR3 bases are TGTGCCAGCAGCCTTTTTGTGGGGGGGCCCCAGCATTTT. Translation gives CASSLFVGGPQHF.

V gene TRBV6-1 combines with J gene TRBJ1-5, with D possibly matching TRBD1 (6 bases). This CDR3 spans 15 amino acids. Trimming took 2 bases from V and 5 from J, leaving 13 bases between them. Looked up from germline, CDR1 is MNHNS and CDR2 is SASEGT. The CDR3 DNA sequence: TGTGCCAGCAGTGAATGGTCAGGGGTTGATCAGCCCCAGCATTTT. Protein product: CASSEWSGVDQPQHF.

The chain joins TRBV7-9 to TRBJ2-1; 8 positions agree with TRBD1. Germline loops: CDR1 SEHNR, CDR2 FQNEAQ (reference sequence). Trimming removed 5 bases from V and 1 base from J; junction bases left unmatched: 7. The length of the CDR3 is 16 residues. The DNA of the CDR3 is TGTGCCAGCAGCCCACAGACAGGGGTATCCTACAATGAGCAGTTCTTC. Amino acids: CASSPQTGVSYNEQFF.

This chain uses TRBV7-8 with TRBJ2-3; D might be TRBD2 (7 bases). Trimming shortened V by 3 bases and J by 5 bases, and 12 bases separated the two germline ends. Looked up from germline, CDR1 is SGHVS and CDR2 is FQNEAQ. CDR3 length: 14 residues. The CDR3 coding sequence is TGTGCCAGCAGCTTTACGGGGGGCGTAGATACGCAGTATTTT. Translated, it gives CASSFTGGVDTQYF. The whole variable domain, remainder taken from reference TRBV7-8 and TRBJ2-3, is GAGVSQSPRYKVAKRGQDVALRCDPISGHVSLFWYQQALGQGPEFLTYFQNEAQLDKSGLPSDRFFAERPEGSVSTLKIQRTQQEDSAVYLCASSFTGGVDTQYFGPGTRLTVL.

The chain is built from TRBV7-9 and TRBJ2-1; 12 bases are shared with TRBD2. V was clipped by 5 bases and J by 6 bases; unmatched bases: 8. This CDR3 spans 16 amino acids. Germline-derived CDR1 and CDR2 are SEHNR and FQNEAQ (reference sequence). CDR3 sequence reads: CASSPTSGGVGNEQFF. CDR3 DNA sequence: TGTGCCAGCAGCCCGACTAGCGGGGGCGTTGGCAATGAGCAGTTCTTC.

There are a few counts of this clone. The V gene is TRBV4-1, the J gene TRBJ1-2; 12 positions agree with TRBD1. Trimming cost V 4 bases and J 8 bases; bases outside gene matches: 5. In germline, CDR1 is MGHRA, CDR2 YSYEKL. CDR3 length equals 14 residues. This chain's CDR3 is CASSLGQGAEGYTF. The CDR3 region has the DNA TGCGCCAGCAGCCTGGGACAGGGGGCCGAGGGCTACACCTTC.

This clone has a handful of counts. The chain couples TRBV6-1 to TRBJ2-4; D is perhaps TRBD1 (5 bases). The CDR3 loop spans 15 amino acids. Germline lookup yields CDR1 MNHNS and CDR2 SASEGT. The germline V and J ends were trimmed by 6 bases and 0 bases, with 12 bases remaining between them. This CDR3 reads CASRDRQLAKNIQYF. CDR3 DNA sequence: TGTGCCAGCAGGGATAGACAGCTAGCCAAAAACATTCAGTACTTC.

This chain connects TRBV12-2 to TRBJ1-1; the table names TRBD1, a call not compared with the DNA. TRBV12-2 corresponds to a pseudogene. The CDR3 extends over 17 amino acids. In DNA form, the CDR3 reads TGTGCAAGTCGCTTAGTTCAAAGGGGATCCCTGAACACTGAAGCTTTCTTT. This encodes CASRLVQRGSLNTEAFF.

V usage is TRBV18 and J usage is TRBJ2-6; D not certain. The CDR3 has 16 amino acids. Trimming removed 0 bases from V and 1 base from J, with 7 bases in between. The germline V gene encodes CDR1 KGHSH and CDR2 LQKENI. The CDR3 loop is CASSPPKASGANVLTF. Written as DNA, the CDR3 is TGTGCCAGCTCACCACCGAAAGCTTCTGGGGCCAACGTCCTGACTTTC.

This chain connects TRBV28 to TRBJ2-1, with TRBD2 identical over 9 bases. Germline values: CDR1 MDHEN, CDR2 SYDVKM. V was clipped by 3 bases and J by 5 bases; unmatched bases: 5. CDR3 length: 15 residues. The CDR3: CASSFLAGGNNEQFF. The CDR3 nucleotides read TGTGCCAGCAGTTTTTTGGCGGGAGGGAACAATGAGCAGTTCTTC.

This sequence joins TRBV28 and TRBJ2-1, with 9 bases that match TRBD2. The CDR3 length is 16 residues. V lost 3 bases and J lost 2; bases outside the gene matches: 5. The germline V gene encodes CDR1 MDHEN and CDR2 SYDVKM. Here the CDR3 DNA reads TGTGCCAGCAGTTTCCTTAGCGGGAGTACCTACAATGAGCAGTTCTTC. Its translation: CASSFLSGSTYNEQFF.

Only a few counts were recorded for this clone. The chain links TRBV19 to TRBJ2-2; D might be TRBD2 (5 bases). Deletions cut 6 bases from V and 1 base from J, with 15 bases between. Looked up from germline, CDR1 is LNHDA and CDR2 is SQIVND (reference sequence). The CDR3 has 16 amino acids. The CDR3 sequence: CASSKTVGENTGELFF. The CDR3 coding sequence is TGTGCCAGTAGCAAAACTGTCGGGGAGAACACCGGGGAGCTGTTTTTT.

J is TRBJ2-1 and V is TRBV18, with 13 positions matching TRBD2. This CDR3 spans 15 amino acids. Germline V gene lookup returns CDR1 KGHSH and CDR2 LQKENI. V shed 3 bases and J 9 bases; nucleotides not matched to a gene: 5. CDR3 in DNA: TGTGCCAGCTCACCCGGACTAGCGGGAGAGTCTGAGCAGTTCTTC. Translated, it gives CASSPGLAGESEQFF.

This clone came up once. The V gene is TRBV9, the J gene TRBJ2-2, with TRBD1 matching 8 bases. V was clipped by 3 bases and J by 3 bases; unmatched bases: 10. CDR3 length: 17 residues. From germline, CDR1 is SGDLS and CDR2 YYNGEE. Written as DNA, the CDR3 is TGTGCCAGCAGCGCGCCCCGACAGGGGAAGGACACCGGGGAGCTGTTTTTT. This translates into CASSAPRQGKDTGELFF.

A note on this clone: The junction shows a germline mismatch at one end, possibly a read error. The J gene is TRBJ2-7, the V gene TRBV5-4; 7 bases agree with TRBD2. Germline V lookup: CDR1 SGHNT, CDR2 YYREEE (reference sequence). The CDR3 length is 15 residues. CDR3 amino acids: CASSLKLGGLDERYF. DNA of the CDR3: TGTGCCAGCAGCTTGAAATTGGGGGGGTTGGACGAGCGGTACTTC.

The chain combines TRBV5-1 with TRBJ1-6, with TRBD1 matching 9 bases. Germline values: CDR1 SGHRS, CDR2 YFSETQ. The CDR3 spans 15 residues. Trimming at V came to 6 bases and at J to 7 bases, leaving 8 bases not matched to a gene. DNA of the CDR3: TGCGCCAGCAACTCCCGGACAGGGGACAATTCACCCCTCCACTTT. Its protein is CASNSRTGDNSPLHF. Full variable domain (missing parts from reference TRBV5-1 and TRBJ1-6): KAGVTQTPRYLIKTRGQQVTLSCSPISGHRSVSWYQQTPGQGLQFLFEYFSETQRNKGNFPGRFSGRQFSNSRSEMNVSTLELGDSALYLCASNSRTGDNSPLHFGNGTRLTVT.

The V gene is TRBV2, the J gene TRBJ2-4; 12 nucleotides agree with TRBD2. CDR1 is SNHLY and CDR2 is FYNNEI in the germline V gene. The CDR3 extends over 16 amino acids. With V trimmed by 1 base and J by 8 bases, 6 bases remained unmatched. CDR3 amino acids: CASSEVLAGGQDIQYF. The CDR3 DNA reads TGTGCCAGCAGTGAAGTGCTAGCGGGGGGGCAAGACATTCAGTACTTC. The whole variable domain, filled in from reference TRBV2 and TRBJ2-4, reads EPEVTQTPSHQVTQMGQEVILRCVPISNHLYFYWYRQILGQKVEFLVSFYNNEISEKSEIFDDQFSVERPDGSNFTLKIRSTKLEDSAMYFCASSEVLAGGQDIQYFGAGTRLSVL.

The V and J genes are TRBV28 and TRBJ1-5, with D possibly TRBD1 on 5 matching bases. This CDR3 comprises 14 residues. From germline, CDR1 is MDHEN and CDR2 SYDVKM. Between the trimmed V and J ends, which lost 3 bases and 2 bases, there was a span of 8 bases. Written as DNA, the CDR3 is TGTGCCAGCAGTTTCGCGGGGGGCAATCAGCCCCAGCATTTT. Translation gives CASSFAGGNQPQHF.

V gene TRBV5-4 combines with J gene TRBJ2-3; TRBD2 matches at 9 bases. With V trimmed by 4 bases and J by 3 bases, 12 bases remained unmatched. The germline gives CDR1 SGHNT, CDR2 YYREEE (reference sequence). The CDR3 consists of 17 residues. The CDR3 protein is CASSQRGGSGRTDTQYF. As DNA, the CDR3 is TGTGCCAGCAGCCAACGGGGGGGTAGCGGGAGAACAGATACGCAGTATTTT.

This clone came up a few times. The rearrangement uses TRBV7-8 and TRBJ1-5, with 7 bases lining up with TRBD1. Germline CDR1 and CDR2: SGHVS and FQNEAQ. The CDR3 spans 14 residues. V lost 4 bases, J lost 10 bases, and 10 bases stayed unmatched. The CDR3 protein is CASSSRLTGRPQHF. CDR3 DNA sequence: TGTGCCAGCAGCTCCCGCCTGACAGGGCGACCCCAGCATTTT.